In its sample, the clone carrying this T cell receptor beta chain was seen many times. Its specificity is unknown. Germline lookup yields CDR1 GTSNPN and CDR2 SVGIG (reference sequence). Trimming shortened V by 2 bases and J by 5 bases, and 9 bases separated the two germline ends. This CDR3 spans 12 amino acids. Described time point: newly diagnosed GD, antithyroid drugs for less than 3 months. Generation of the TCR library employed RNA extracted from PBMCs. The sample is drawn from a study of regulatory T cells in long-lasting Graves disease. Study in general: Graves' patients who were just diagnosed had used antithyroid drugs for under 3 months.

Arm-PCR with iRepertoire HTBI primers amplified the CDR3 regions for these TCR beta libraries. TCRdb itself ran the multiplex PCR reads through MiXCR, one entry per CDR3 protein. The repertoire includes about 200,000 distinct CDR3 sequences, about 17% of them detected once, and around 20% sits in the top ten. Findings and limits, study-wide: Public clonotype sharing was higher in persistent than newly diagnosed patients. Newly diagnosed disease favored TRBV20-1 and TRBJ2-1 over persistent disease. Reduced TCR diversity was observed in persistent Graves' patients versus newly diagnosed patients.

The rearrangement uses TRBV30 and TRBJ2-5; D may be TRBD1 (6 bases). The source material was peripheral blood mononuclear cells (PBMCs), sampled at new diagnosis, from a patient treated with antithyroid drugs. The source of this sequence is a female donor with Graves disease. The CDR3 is CAWSPGEETQYF. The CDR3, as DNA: TGTGCCTGGAGTCCAGGGGAGGAGACCCAGTACTTC. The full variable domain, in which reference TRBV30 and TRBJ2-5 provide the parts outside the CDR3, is SQTIHQWPATLVQPVGSPLSLECTVEGTSNPNLYWYRQAAGRGLQLLFYSVGIGQISSEVPQNLSASRPQDRQFILSSKKLLLSDSGFYLCAWSPGEETQYFGPGTRLLVL.